A selection of T cell receptor beta chains follows, all from one sample in a study of T cell repertoires in cytomegalovirus infection. MiXCR, applied by TCRdb to the reads, yields one record per CDR3 protein. The table records fewer than 200,000 distinct CDR3 sequences, approximately 15% of them present only once. Material: PBMCs. Every receptor here comes from a human donor in good health (CMV status not recorded). Some clones in this sample may be carry-over from other donors' samples. Both conserved end residues are trimmed from each CDR3. A D gene is named only where the DNA matches it firmly. For some rows the clone size is stated as once, few or many, or as a class when expanded; others skip it.

CDR3 protein: ASSFQGPSYNEQF; V gene: TRBV7-2; CDR3 length: 13; D gene: -; J gene: TRBJ2-1; clone size: many
CDR3 protein: ASSWPGTSVETQY; V gene: TRBV5-4; CDR3 length: 13; D gene: TRBD2; J gene: TRBJ2-5; clone size: -
CDR3 protein: ASTPARAPDNEQF; V gene: TRBV7-8; CDR3 length: 13; D gene: -; J gene: TRBJ2-1; clone size: many
CDR3 protein: ASSSPEGGKETQY; V gene: TRBV7-9; CDR3 length: 13; D gene: -; J gene: TRBJ2-5; clone size: -
CDR3 protein: ASSYPQGSQH; V gene: TRBV6-2/TRBV6-3; CDR3 length: 10; D gene: -; J gene: TRBJ1-5; clone size: many
CDR3 protein: ASSWDSRFNQPQH; V gene: TRBV6-1; CDR3 length: 13; D gene: TRBD1; J gene: TRBJ1-5; clone size: -
CDR3 protein: ASSLGGTSYEQY; V gene: TRBV12-3/TRBV12-4; CDR3 length: 12; D gene: -; J gene: TRBJ2-7; clone size: many
CDR3 protein: ATSDSTGRRIGELF; V gene: TRBV24-1; CDR3 length: 14; D gene: -; J gene: TRBJ2-2; clone size: -
CDR3 protein: ASSRQSMNTEAF; V gene: TRBV12-3/TRBV12-4; CDR3 length: 12; D gene: -; J gene: TRBJ1-1; clone size: -
CDR3 protein: ASSSPGLAAGGIEQY; V gene: TRBV28; CDR3 length: 15; D gene: TRBD2; J gene: TRBJ2-7; clone size: -
CDR3 protein: ASSLDMNTGELF; V gene: TRBV6-5; CDR3 length: 12; D gene: -; J gene: TRBJ2-2; clone size: many
CDR3 protein: ASSLGGRGRQETQY; V gene: TRBV4-1; CDR3 length: 14; D gene: -; J gene: TRBJ2-5; clone size: -
CDR3 protein: ASSLRMAGKTYNEQF; V gene: TRBV12-3/TRBV12-4; CDR3 length: 15; D gene: -; J gene: TRBJ2-1; clone size: -
CDR3 protein: ASTVTRGSYEQY; V gene: TRBV10-3; CDR3 length: 12; D gene: -; J gene: TRBJ2-7; clone size: few
CDR3 protein: ASGTGVTEAF; V gene: TRBV7-9; CDR3 length: 10; D gene: TRBD1; J gene: TRBJ1-1; clone size: many
CDR3 protein: SVTGTGELYGYT; V gene: TRBV29-1; CDR3 length: 12; D gene: TRBD1; J gene: TRBJ1-2; clone size: -
CDR3 protein: ASRRQLVGYT; V gene: TRBV11-2; CDR3 length: 10; D gene: -; J gene: TRBJ1-2; clone size: -
CDR3 protein: SAPGQLRSSYEQY; V gene: TRBV20-1; CDR3 length: 13; D gene: -; J gene: TRBJ2-7; clone size: -
CDR3 protein: ASSSREGLGELF; V gene: TRBV7-2; CDR3 length: 12; D gene: TRBD2; J gene: TRBJ2-2; clone size: many
CDR3 protein: ASSSGTGVGELF; V gene: TRBV2; CDR3 length: 12; D gene: TRBD1; J gene: TRBJ2-2; clone size: -
CDR3 protein: ASSFRGANEQF; V gene: TRBV7-6; CDR3 length: 11; D gene: -; J gene: TRBJ2-1; clone size: many
CDR3 protein: ASSLNPGLAGPADEQF; V gene: TRBV7-9; CDR3 length: 16; D gene: TRBD2; J gene: TRBJ2-1; clone size: many
CDR3 protein: ASRPDRGDTGELF; V gene: TRBV25-1; CDR3 length: 13; D gene: TRBD1; J gene: TRBJ2-2; clone size: few
CDR3 protein: ASSRRSAGNTIY; V gene: TRBV6-2/TRBV6-3; CDR3 length: 12; D gene: -; J gene: TRBJ1-3; clone size: many
CDR3 protein: ASSAVDRGNTGELF; V gene: TRBV6-1; CDR3 length: 14; D gene: TRBD1; J gene: TRBJ2-2; clone size: few
CDR3 protein: ASSQEGPSLGYNSPLH; V gene: TRBV4-2; CDR3 length: 16; D gene: -; J gene: TRBJ1-6; clone size: few
CDR3 protein: ATRLAGIGELF; V gene: TRBV12-3/TRBV12-4; CDR3 length: 11; D gene: TRBD2; J gene: TRBJ2-2; clone size: few
CDR3 protein: SARGRAGDGQQY; V gene: TRBV20-1; CDR3 length: 12; D gene: -; J gene: TRBJ2-7; clone size: few
CDR3 protein: ASTRYDRDYTGELF; V gene: TRBV18; CDR3 length: 14; D gene: -; J gene: TRBJ2-2; clone size: -
CDR3 protein: ASSLARAGDEQF; V gene: TRBV7-9; CDR3 length: 12; D gene: -; J gene: TRBJ2-1; clone size: -
CDR3 protein: ASSPDRRGWANIQY; V gene: TRBV12-3/TRBV12-4; CDR3 length: 14; D gene: TRBD1; J gene: TRBJ2-4; clone size: many
CDR3 protein: ASSPEGASSNQPQH; V gene: TRBV7-3; CDR3 length: 14; D gene: -; J gene: TRBJ1-5; clone size: many